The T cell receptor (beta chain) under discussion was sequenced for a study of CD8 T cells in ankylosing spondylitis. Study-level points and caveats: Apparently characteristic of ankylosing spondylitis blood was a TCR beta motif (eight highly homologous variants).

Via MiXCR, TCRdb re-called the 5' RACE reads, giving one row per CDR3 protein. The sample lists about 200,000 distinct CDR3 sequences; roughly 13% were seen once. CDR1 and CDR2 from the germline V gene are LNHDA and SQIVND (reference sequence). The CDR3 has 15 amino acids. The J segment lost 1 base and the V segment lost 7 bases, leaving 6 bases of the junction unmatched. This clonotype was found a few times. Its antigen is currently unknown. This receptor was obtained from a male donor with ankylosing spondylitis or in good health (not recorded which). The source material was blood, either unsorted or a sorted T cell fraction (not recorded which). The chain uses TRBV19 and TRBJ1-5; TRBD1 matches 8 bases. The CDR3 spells CASMRDRGSNQPQHF. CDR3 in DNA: TGTGCCAGTATGAGAGACAGGGGAAGCAATCAGCCCCAGCATTTT. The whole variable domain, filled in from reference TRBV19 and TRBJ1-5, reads DGGITQSPKYLFRKEGQNVTLSCEQNLNHDAMYWYRQDPGQGLRLIYYSQIVNDFQKGDIAEGYSVSREKKESFPLTVTSAQKNPTAFYLCASMRDRGSNQPQHFGDGTRLSIL.